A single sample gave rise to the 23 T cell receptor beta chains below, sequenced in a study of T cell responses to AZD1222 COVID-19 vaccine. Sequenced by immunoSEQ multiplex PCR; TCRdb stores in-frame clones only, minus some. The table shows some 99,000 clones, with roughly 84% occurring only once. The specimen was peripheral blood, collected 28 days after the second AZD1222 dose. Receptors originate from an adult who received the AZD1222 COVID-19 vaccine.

CDR3 in DNA: TGTGCCAGCAGTTCGGGAGGGGGTGAAGCCAAAAACATTCAGTACTTC. This sequence encodes CASSSGGGEAKNIQYF. The chain recombines TRBV28 with TRBJ2-4; TRBD2 matches 8 bases. The V gene's germline CDR1 is MDHEN and CDR2 SYDVKM. This CDR3 contains 16 residues. V gave up 4 bases and J gave up 0 bases; unmatched junction bases: 5.

For the CDR3, the DNA is TGTGCCAGCTCACCAACGGCCGGCCTCCGGGATGGCTACACCTTC. Protein sequence: CASSPTAGLRDGYTF. The chain links TRBV18 to TRBJ1-2; unclear D gene. Germline CDR1 KGHSH, CDR2 LQKENI. The CDR3 contains 15 residues. The V end lost 2 bases, the J end lost 6 bases, and 16 bases lay between the germline ends.

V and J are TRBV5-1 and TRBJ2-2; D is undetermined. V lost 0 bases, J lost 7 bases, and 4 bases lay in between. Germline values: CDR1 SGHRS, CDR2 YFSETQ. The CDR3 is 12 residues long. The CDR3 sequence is CASSLVHGELFF. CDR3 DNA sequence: TGCGCCAGCAGCTTGGTACACGGGGAGCTGTTTTTT.

The CDR3 loop is CSVERGGIDYGYTF. The CDR3, as DNA: TGCAGCGTTGAACGAGGGGGGATCGACTATGGCTACACCTTC. This chain links TRBV29-1 with TRBJ1-2; D is perhaps TRBD1 (6 bases). Looked up from germline, CDR1 is SQVTM and CDR2 is ANQGSEA. Deletions cut 2 bases from V and 3 bases from J, with 13 bases between. The CDR3 sequence is 14 residues long.

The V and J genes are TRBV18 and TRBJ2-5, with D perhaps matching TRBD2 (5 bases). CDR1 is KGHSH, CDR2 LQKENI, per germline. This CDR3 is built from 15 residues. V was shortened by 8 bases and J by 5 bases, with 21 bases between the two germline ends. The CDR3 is CASLPRGEGVETQYF. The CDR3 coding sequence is TGTGCCAGCCTCCCCCGCGGCGAGGGAGTGGAGACCCAGTACTTC. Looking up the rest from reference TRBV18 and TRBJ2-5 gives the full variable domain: NAGVMQNPRHLVRRRGQEARLRCSPMKGHSHVYWYRQLPEEGLKFMVYLQKENIIDESGMPKERFSAEFPKEGPSILRIQQVVRGDSAAYFCASLPRGEGVETQYFGPGTRLLVL.

In nucleotides, the CDR3 is TGTGCCAGCAGCCGGGGACTAGCGGGCCAGAGCTCCTACAATGAGCAGTTCTTC. Its protein is CASSRGLAGQSSYNEQFF. V is TRBV3-1 (or the pseudogene TRBV3-2) and J is TRBJ2-1; 12 bases map to TRBD2. Germline V gene lookup returns CDR1 LGHDT and CDR2 YNNKEL (reference sequence). Trimming cost V 4 bases and J 0 bases; bases outside gene matches: 7. CDR3 length: 18 amino acids.

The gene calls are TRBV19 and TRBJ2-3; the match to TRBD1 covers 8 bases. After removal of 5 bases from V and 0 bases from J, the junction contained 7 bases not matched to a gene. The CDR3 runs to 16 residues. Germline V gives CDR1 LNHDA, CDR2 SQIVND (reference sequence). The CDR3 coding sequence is TGTGCCAGTAGTTTTGACAGGGGAACTAGCACAGATACGCAGTATTTT. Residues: CASSFDRGTSTDTQYF.

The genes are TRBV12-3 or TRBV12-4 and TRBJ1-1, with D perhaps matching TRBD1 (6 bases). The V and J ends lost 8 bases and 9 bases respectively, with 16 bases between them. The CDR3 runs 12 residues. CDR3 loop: CASQRSDSQAFF. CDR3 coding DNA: TGTGCCAGCCAACGGTCGGACAGCCAAGCTTTCTTT.

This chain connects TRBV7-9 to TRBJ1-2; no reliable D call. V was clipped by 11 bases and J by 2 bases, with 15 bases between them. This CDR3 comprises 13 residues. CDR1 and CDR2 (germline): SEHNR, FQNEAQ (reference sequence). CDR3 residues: CAGSTISNYGYTF. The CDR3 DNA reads TGTGCCGGAAGCACGATATCAAACTATGGCTACACCTTC. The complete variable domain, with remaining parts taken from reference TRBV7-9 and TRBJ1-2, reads DTGVSQNPRHKITKRGQNVTFRCDPISEHNRLYWYRQTLGQGPEFLTYFQNEAQLEKSRLLSDRFSAERPKGSFSTLEIQRTEQGDSAMYLCAGSTISNYGYTFGSGTRLTVV.

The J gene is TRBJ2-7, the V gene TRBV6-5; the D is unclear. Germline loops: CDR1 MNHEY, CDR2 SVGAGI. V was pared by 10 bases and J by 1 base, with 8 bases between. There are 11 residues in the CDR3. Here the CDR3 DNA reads TGTGCCACCGTGGAGTCCTACGAGCAGTACTTC. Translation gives CATVESYEQYF.

Here the CDR3 DNA reads TGTGCCAGCAGACCAGAGGGGGGGGCGCTTGGCTACACCTTC. This encodes CASRPEGGALGYTF. The chain couples TRBV28 to TRBJ1-2; perhaps TRBD1 as D (6 bases). The CDR3 extends over 14 amino acids. CDR1 is MDHEN and CDR2 is SYDVKM in the germline V gene. Trimming pared 6 bases from V and 7 bases from J, leaving 18 bases between.

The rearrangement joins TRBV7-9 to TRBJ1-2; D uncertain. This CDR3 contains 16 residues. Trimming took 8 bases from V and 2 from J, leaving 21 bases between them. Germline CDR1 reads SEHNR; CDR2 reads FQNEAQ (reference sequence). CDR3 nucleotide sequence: TGTGCCAGCGGCCTAATACGGGGATTCGGAAACTATGGCTACACCTTC. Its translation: CASGLIRGFGNYGYTF.

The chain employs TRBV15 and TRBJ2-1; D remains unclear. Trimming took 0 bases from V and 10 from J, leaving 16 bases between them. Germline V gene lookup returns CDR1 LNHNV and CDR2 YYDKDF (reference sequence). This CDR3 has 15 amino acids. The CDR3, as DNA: TGTGCCACCAGCAGAGATCCCGGTACACCTATAGAGCAGTTCTTC. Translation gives CATSRDPGTPIEQFF.

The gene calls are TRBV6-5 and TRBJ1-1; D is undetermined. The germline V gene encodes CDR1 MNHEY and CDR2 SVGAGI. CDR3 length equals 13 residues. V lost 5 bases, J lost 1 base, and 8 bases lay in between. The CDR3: CASSPEGNTEAFF. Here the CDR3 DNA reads TGTGCCAGCAGTCCGGAGGGGAACACTGAAGCTTTCTTT.

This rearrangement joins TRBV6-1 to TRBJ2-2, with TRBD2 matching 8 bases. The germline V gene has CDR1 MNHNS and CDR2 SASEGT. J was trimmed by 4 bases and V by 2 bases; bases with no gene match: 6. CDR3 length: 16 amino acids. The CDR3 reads CASSESLAGSTGELFF. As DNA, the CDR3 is TGTGCCAGCAGTGAATCTTTAGCGGGGAGCACCGGGGAGCTGTTTTTT.

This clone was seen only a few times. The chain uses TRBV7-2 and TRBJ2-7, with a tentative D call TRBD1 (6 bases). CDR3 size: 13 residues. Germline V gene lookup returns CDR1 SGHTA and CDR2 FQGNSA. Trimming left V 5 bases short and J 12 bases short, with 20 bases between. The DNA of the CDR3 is TGTGCCAGCAGCGACCGACAGGAAAGCCCTCGGTACTTC. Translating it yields CASSDRQESPRYF.

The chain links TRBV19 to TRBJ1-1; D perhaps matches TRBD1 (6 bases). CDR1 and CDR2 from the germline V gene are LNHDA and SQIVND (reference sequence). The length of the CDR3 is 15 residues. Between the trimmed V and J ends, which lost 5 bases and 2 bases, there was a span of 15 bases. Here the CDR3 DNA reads TGTGCCAGTAGTCTCCAAGGGGGGGGCAACACTGAAGCTTTCTTT. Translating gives CASSLQGGGNTEAFF.

The CDR3 here is CASTRTGGGSYNEQFF. DNA for the CDR3: TGTGCCAGCACACGTACGGGAGGGGGCTCCTACAATGAGCAGTTCTTC. The chain is built from TRBV28 and TRBJ2-1; 8 bases match TRBD2. Germline V lookup: CDR1 MDHEN, CDR2 SYDVKM. The V and J ends lost 7 bases and 0 bases, in that order; junction bases with no gene match: 8. This CDR3 has 16 amino acids.

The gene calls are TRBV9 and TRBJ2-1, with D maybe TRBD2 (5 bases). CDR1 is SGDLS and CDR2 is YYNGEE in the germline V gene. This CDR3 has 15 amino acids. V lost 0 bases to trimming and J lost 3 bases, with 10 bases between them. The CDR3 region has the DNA TGTGCCAGCAGCGTAGTGGGTAGCGTCTACAATGAGCAGTTCTTC. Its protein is CASSVVGSVYNEQFF.

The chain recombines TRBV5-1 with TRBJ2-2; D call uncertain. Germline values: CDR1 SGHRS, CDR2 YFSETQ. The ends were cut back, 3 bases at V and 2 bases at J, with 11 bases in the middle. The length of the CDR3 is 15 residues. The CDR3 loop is CASSYSGSNTGELFF. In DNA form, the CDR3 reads TGCGCCAGCAGCTACTCGGGTTCCAACACCGGGGAGCTGTTTTTT.

This chain's CDR3 is CATSRDSVGGQGNQPQHF. As DNA, the CDR3 is TGTGCCACCAGCAGAGATTCGGTGGGGGGGCAGGGGAATCAGCCCCAGCATTTT. The chain employs TRBV15 and TRBJ1-5, with D perhaps matching TRBD1 (6 bases). The CDR3 consists of 18 residues. V was pared by 0 bases and J by 4 bases, with 19 bases between. The germline gives CDR1 LNHNV, CDR2 YYDKDF (reference sequence). The full variable domain, in which reference TRBV15 and TRBJ1-5 provide the parts outside the CDR3, is DAMVIQNPRYQVTQFGKPVTLSCSQTLNHNVMYWYQQKSSQAPKLLFHYYDKDFNNEADTPDNFQSRRPNTSFCFLDIRSPGLGDTAMYLCATSRDSVGGQGNQPQHFGDGTRLSIL.

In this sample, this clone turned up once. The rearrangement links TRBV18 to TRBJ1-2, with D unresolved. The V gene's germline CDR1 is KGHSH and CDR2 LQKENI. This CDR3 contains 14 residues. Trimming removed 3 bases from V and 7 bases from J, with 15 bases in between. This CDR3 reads CASSPPLPAGGYTF. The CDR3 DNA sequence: TGTGCCAGCTCACCCCCTCTCCCAGCGGGTGGCTACACCTTC. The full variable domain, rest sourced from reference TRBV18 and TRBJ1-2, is NAGVMQNPRHLVRRRGQEARLRCSPMKGHSHVYWYRQLPEEGLKFMVYLQKENIIDESGMPKERFSAEFPKEGPSILRIQQVVRGDSAAYFCASSPPLPAGGYTFGSGTRLTVV.

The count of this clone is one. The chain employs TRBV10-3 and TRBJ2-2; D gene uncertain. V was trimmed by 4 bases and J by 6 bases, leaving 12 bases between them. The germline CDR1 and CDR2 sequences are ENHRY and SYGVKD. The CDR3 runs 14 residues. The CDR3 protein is CAISGYSSAGELFF. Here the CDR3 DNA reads TGTGCCATCAGTGGGTACAGCTCAGCCGGGGAGCTGTTTTTT.